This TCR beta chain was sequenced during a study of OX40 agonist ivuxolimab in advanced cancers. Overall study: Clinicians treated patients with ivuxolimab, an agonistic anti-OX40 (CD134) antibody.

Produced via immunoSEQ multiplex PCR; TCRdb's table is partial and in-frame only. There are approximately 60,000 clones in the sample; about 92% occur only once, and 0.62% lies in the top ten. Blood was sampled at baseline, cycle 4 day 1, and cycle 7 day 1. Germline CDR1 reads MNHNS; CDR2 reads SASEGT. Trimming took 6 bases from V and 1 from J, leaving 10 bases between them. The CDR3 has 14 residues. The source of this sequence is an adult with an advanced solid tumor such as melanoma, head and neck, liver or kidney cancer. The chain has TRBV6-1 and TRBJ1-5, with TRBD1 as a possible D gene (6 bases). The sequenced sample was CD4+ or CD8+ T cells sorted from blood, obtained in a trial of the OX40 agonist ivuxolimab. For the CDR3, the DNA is TGTGCCAGCAGGGGGGACAACAGCAATCAGCCCCAGCATTTT. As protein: CASRGDNSNQPQHF.